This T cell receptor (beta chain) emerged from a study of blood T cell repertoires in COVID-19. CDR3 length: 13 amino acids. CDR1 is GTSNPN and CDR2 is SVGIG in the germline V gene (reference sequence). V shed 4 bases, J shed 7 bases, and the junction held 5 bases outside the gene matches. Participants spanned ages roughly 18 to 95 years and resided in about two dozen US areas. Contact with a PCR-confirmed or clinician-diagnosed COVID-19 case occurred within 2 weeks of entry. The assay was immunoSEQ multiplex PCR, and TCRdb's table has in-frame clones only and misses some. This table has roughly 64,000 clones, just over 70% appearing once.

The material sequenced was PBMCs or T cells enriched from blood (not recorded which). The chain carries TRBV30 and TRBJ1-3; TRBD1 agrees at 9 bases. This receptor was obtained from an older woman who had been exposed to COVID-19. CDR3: CAWTGTGINTIYF. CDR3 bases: TGTGCCTGGACCGGGACAGGGATTAACACCATATATTTT.